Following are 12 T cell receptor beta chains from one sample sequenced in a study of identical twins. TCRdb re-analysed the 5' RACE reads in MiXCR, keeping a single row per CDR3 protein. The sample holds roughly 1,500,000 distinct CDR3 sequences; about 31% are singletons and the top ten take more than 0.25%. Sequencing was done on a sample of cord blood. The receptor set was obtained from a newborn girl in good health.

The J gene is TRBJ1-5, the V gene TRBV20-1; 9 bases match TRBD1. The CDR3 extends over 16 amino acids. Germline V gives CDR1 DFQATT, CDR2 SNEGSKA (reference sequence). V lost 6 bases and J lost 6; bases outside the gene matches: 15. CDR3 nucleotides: TGCAGTGCCCCGAGAGGGGGGACAGGGAGGGGTCAGCCCCAGCATTTT. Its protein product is CSAPRGGTGRGQPQHF.

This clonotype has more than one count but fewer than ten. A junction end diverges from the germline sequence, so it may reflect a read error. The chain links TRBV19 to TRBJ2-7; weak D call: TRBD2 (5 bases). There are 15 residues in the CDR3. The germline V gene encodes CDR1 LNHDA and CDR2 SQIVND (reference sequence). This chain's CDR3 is CASSIEGFFSHEQYF. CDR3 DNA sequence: TGTGCCAGTAGTATCGAGGGCTTTTTCTCCCACGAGCAGTACTTC.

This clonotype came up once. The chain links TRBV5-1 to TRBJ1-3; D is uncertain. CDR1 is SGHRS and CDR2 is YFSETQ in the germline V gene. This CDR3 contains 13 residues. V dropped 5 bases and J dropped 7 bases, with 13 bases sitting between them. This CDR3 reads CASRRHGGNTIYF. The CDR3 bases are TGCGCCAGCAGAAGACACGGAGGGAACACCATATATTTT.

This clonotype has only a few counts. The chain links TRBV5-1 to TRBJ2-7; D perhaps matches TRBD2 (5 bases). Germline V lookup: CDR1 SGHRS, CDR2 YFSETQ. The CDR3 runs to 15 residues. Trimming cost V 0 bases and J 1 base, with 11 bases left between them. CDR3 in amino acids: CASSLEASRSYEQYF. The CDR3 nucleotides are TGCGCCAGCAGCTTGGAGGCTAGCAGATCCTACGAGCAGTACTTC.

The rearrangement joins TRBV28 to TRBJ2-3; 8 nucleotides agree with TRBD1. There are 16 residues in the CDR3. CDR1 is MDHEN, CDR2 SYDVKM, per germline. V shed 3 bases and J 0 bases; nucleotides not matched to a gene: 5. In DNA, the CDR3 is TGTGCCAGCAGTTTTGGGGACAGGATAAGCACAGATACGCAGTATTTT. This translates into CASSFGDRISTDTQYF.

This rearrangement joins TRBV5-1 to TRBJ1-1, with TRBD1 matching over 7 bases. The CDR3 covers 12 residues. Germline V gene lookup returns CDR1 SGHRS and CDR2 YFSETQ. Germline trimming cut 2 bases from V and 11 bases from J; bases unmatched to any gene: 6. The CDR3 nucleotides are TGCGCCAGCAGCTTAGCAGGGGGAAGGGCTTTCTTT. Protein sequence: CASSLAGGRAFF.

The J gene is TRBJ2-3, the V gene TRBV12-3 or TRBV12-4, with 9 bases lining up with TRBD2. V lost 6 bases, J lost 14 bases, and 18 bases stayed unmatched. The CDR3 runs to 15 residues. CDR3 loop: CASSPLEIAGDPTYF. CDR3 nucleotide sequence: TGTGCCAGCAGCCCCCTTGAGATAGCGGGGGACCCCACGTATTTT.

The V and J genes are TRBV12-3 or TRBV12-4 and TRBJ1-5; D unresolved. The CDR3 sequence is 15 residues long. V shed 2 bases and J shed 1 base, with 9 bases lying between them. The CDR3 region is CASSLFSLSNQPQHF. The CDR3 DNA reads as TGTGCCAGCAGTTTATTCAGCCTCAGCAATCAGCCCCAGCATTTT.

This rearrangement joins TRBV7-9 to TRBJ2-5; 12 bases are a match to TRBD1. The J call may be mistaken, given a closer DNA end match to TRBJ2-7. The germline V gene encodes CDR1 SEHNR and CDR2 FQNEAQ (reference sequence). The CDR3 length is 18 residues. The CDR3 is CASSLSLNRDRGLNEQYF. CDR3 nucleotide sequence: TGTGCCAGCAGCTTATCTCTTAACCGGGACAGGGGGCTTAACGAGCAGTACTTC.

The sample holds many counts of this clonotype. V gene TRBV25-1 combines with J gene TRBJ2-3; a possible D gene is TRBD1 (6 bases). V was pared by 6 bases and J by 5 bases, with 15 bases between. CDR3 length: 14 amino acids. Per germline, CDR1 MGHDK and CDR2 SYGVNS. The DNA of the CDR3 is TGTGCCAGCAGGAACACAGGGCAGGGAGATACGCAGTATTTT. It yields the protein CASRNTGQGDTQYF.

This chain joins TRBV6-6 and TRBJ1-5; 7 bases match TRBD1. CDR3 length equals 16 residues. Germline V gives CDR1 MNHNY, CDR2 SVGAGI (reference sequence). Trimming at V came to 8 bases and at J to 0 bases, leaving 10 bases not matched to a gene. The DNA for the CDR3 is TGTGCCAGCCTGGACAGGCCAATTTATAGCAATCAGCCCCAGCATTTT. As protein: CASLDRPIYSNQPQHF.

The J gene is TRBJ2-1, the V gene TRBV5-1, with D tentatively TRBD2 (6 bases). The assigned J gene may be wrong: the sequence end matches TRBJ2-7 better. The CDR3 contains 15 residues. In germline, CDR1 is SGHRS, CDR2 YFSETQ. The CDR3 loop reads CASSLGLVLYNEQYF. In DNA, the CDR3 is TGCGCCAGCAGCTTGGGACTAGTCCTCTACAATGAGCAGTACTTC.